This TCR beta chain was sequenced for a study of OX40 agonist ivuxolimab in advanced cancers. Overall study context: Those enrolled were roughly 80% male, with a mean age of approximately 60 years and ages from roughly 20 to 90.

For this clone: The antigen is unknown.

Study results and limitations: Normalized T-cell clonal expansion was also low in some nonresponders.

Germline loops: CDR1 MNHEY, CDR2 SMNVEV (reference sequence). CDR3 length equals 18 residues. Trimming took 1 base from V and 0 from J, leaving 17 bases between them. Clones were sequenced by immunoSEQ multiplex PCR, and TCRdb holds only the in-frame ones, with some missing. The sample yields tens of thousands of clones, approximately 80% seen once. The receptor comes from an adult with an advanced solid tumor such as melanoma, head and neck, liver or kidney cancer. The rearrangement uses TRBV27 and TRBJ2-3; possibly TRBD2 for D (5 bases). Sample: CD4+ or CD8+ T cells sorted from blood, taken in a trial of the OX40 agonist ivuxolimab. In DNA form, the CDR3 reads TGTGCCAGCAGTTTATACGCCCCCGGGCGGGTTAGCACAGATACGCAGTATTTT. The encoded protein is CASSLYAPGRVSTDTQYF.